Included here is one T cell receptor (beta chain) sequence, with context. Its antigen is unidentified. Germline DNA was also extracted, and blood RNA derived from unsorted whole blood. A primer in the constant region served to generate TCR beta cDNA from approximately 450 ng of total RNA. ARM-PCR was slightly modified, and three nested multiplex PCR rounds with it gave rise to the TCR beta libraries. The two initial PCR rounds, about 9 cycles each, used TRBV1-TRBV30 forward and C-beta reverse primers. From the multiplex PCR reads, TCRdb called clonotypes with MiXCR, one entry per CDR3 protein. The sample includes about 180,000 distinct CDR3 sequences, 50% to 75% of them seen just once. This entry is derived from a study of tumor-infiltrating lymphocytes in primary liver carcinoma. Points from the study as a whole: Samples were bulk unsorted, so CD4+ and CD8+ repertoires were not compared. The study found a significantly higher top-250-clone fraction in tumors than in blood (p = 0.039).

This CDR3 spans 14 amino acids. Germline CDR1 is MGHRA and CDR2 is YSYEKL. The source of this sequence is a man in his forties or fifties with primary liver carcinoma and hepatitis B virus infection. This chain links TRBV4-1 with TRBJ2-1; D remains ambiguous. Material: peripheral blood. The CDR3 loop reads CTSSQDLIADEQFF. CDR3 nucleotide sequence: TGCACAAGCAGCCAAGATTTGATTGCGGATGAGCAGTTCTTC.